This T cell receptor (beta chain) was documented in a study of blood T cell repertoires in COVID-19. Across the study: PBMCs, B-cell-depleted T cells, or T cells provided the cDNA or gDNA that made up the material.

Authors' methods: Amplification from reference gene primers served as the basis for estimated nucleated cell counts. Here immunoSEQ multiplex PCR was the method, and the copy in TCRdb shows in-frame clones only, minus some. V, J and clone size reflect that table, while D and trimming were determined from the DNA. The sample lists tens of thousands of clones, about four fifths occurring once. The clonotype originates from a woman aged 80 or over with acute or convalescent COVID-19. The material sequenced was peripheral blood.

CDR3 coding DNA: TGTGCCAGCAGCCCCCCGAGCTCCTACGAGCAGTACTTC. Protein: CASSPPSSYEQYF. This rearrangement joins TRBV5-4 to TRBJ2-7; D remains ambiguous. CDR1 and CDR2 (germline): SGHNT, YYREEE (reference sequence). Trimming took 4 bases from V and 0 from J, leaving 8 bases between them. The CDR3 length is 13 residues.